This T cell receptor (beta chain) was captured in a study of long-term antiretroviral therapy in people with HIV (dated by TCRdb to 2021 to 2024). Study-wide context: The earliest samples were collected approximately a decade before the 2015 WHO recommendation for immediate ART, a period when ART was typically delayed until CD4 counts fell. A total of 150 to 200 cryopreserved PBMC samples were contributed to the cohort by 30 adults with confirmed HIV infection, with samples collected serially over a mean of around 6 years (range 1-12). A retrospective serial study tested whether ART initiation and durable HIV suppression were associated with changes in peripheral blood TRB repertoire composition and diversity. Of the 30 participants with HIV, approximately 11 were female. Test extractions of a monoclonal T-cell line alongside a few dozen polyclonal samples showed no cross-contamination during QIAcube processing. Broad study findings and their caveats: At every time point, the repertoire was dominated by expanded TRB clones first identified before ART initiation, although this dominance fluctuated and, in many PLHIV, declined after ART. Compared with controls, HIV repertoires had narrower CDR3 length ranges, and the network structure pointed to an antigen-experienced repertoire that shifted only slightly toward naive after ART. Limited PBMC availability meant only the TCR beta chain was sequenced, without alpha chain pairing. No data were available on ART adherence, viral resistance or therapy changes, limiting inferences about post-ART repertoire changes. A significant increase in TRB diversity was found to be associated with ART initiation, although TRB diversity was observed to remain significantly below that of transplant donor controls even after long-term ART. Because pre-ART samples had limited cell numbers, unsorted PBMC were profiled rather than sorted CD4+ and CD8+ T cells. The samples span the years 2004 to 2017, and the ART regimens used may be less effective than current regimens.

A remark on this clone: Its specific antigen is unknown. No base quality values were provided; no much bigger clone lies one nucleotide off.

Inclusion was restricted to participants for whom at least one PBMC sample before ART initiation and at least two post-ART samples were available. Every participant with HIV received treatment in the United States of America. Before DNA extraction, cryopreserved samples of about 0.95-10 million PBMC were thawed and washed. At the time of the earliest PBMC sample, participants with HIV were aged between roughly 20 and 55 years. PBMC samples from each participant spanned 1-4 timepoints before ART initiation and 2-8 timepoints after ART initiation, with a median of 7 samples. For every participant, serial HIV viral load, CD4+ T-cell count, ART history and demographic data were obtained. Genomic DNA was extracted from unsorted PBMC with a Qiagen kit on a QIAcube, with processing performed in batches of 12 samples. Sequencing of the TRB variable region was done with the immunoSEQ hsTCRB v3.0 assay at survey level resolution. The targeted TRB sequencing depth was about 40,000-50,000 T-cell genomes per sample. Pooled TRB libraries were sequenced on an Illumina MiSeq with a v3 150-cycle kit. In the source study's methods: Repertoire analysis ran in R within a reproducible Nextflow workflow covering QC, data transformation and analysis. LymphoSeq2, an R package for AIRR-Seq data exploration, was used to implement custom analyses. A few samples that yielded fewer than 5000 total TRB sequences were excluded, so that about 200 HIV repertoires were analyzed. Of the 188 retained HIV repertoires, roughly 61 were collected before and 129 after ART initiation. Repertoires were downsampled to 5000 TRB nucleotide sequences, with summary statistics averaged over 100 downsampling iterations. The analysis kept only TRB sequences whose CDR3 regions were at least seven amino acids long. Diversity was assessed using a clonality score derived from Shannon entropy and using the Gini coefficient. In the repertoire networks, any two of the top 5000 CDR3 amino acid sequences were linked whenever the two sequences differed by an edit distance of one. For TRB CDR3 amino acid sequences, antigen specificity groups and MHC restriction were predicted with GLIPH2. CDR3 amino acid sequences were matched against VDJdb and McPAS-TCR to flag known CMV, EBV, HIV or tissue antigen associations. Pre-ART, post-ART and control groups were compared with Wilcoxon signed-rank tests and Holm-Bonferroni correction. The immuneACCESS repertoire file appears here via TCRdb, limited to in-frame rearrangements. These files lack a portion of the clones; in checked studies, under half of the deficit traces to unresolved V genes, and the cause of the others is not known. That table gives V, J and clone size, and the DNA gave D and trimming. The sample data list 20,000 to 25,000 clones, and about 85% of these were observed just once. The ten largest clones take up around 4% of the sample.

Counted from cysteine to phenylalanine, this CDR3 has 15 amino acids. Only the CDR3 region is kept as DNA, spanning 45 bases read in frame from base 1. V was cut back by 0 bases and J by 0 bases, leaving a gap of 3 bases between them. Via the germline V gene (reference sequence), CDR1 is LNHNV and CDR2 YYDKDF. Material: unsorted PBMCs, obtained 1.9 years after starting antiretroviral therapy. Recombination linked TRBV15 to TRBJ1-6, with no confident D gene call. This clonotype was obtained from a woman aged 25 to 39 with HIV. The CDR3 region reads CATSRESSYNSPLHF. Read as DNA, the sequence is TGTGCCACCAGCAGAGAGAGCTCCTATAATTCACCCCTCCACTTT.